This T cell receptor beta chain was retrieved from a study of blood T cell repertoires in COVID-19. As for the study in general: In each case, the material was cDNA or gDNA derived from T cells, B-cell-depleted T cells, or PBMCs.

Assignment of participants to cohorts was predicated upon participant-reported clinical history. Trimming removed 1 base from V and 10 bases from J; junction bases left unmatched: 6. The germline V gene has CDR1 SGHDN and CDR2 FVKESK. The CDR3 loop spans 14 amino acids. The authors' processing: Nucleated cell counts were estimated from reference gene primer amplification. Only in-frame clones appear in the TCRdb table, and some are missing; sequencing was by immunoSEQ multiplex PCR. V and J calls and clone size follow that table, whereas D and trimming were derived from the DNA. There are around 250,000 clones in the sample; around four fifths occur only once, and around 4.1% lies in the top ten.

Sequenced material: PBMCs or T cells enriched from blood (not recorded which). The receptor was derived from a man aged 25-45 years with acute COVID-19. The V call is TRBV14, the J call TRBJ2-1; 8 nucleotides match TRBD2. The DNA for the CDR3 is TGTGCCAGCAGCCAAGGGCGGGGGGATTGGGAGCAGTTCTTC. Translated: CASSQGRGDWEQFF. The whole variable domain, filled in from reference TRBV14 and TRBJ2-1, reads EAGVTQFPSHSVIEKGQTVTLRCDPISGHDNLYWYRRVMGKEIKFLLHFVKESKQDESGMPNNRFLAERTGGTYSTLKVQPAELEDSGVYFCASSQGRGDWEQFFGPGTRLTVL.